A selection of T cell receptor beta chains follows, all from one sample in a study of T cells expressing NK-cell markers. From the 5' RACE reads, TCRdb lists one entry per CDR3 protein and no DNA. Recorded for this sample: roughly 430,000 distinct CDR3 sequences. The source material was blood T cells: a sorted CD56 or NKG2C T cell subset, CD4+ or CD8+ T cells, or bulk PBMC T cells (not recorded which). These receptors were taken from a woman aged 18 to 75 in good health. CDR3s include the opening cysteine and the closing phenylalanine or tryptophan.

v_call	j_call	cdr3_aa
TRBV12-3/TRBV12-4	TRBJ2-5	CASSSGRGWEETQYF
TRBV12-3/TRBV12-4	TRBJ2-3	CASRGSGVPGDTQYF
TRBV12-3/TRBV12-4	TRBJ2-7	CASSLGGIYEQYF
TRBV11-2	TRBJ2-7	CASSLLPGQGSYEQYF
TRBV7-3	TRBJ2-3	CASSSTAGGITDTQYF
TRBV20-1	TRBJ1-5	CSASRGPNQPQHF
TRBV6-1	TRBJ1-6	CASSSGQAISSYNSPLHF
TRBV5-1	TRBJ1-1	CASSLVAGLSVGTEAFF
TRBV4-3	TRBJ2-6	CASSQVPSGANVLTF
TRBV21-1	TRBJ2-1	CASSKGWREKDNEQFF
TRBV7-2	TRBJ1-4	CASSLARLGQGNEKLFF
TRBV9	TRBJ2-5	CASSAEETQYF
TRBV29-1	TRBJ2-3	CSVVGYTDTQYF
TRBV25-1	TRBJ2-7	CASSESLLAGGRGLEQYF
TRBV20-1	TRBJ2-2	CSARPRLNTGELFF
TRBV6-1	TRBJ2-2	CASRPTGGVAGELFF
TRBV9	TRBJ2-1	CASSVSPSGGEQFF
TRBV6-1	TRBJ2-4	CASRGQGANIQYF
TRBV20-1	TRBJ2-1	CSARGRDSVTYNEQFF
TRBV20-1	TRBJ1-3	CSARDPLEGNTIYF
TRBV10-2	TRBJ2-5	CASSDGGGTQYF
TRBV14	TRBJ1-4	CASSRDRGISNEKLFF
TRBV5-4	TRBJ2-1	CASSLGGSGAYEQFF